The source of this TCR beta chain is a study of blood T cells in healthy people across ages. Overall study context: Template switching picked up about one barcoded beta molecule for each two T cells. Study-wide points: Strong correlation existed between TCR beta diversity and naive T cell percentage.

Each of the donors had approximately 10 milliliters of peripheral blood drawn into EDTA-treated Vacutainer tubes. This CDR3 region has 15 residues. Germline assignment: CDR1 SGHTA and CDR2 FQGTGA. Trimming pared 6 bases from V and 3 bases from J, leaving 15 bases between. Regarding this clonotype: Its antigen is undetermined.

A J-beta primer mix and a sample-barcoded 5' primer were used in a second PCR of about 7 to 12 cycles. Each cDNA molecule was tagged by a template-switch adaptor that had 12 random nucleotides. TCRdb processed the 5' RACE reads anew with MiXCR; each CDR3 protein has one entry. In the table there are 1.5 million to 1.8 million distinct CDR3 sequences, less than 45% of which are singletons. The receptor's source is a woman younger than 35 in good health. Sample: blood. The chain is built from TRBV7-3 and TRBJ2-1; weak D call: TRBD2 (5 bases). CDR3 sequence: CASSFGGRVYNEQFF. CDR3 nucleotides: TGTGCCAGCAGTTTTGGTGGGAGAGTCTACAATGAGCAGTTCTTC.